The 4 T cell receptor beta chains below come from one sample, sequenced in a study of cytomegalovirus exposure and HLA in healthy donors. Vbeta (60) and Jbeta (13) primers were used in the PCR. Assay used: immunoSEQ multiplex PCR; TCRdb lists only in-frame clones, some missing. The sample comprises some 200,000 clones, approximately 70% of which are singletons, and roughly 2.5% rests with the top ten. Sequences were obtained from PBMCs. The receptors stem from a man aged 35-49 years in good health and CMV-seropositive.

The gene calls are TRBV5-4 and TRBJ2-1; 10 nucleotides align to TRBD2. The J segment lost 8 bases and the V segment lost 0 bases, leaving 11 bases of the junction unmatched. This CDR3 has 17 amino acids. In germline, CDR1 is SGHNT, CDR2 YYREEE (reference sequence). The DNA of the CDR3 is TGTGCCAGCAGCTTGGGGATTAGCGGGGGGCCCGTTTATGAGCAGTTCTTC. It encodes CASSLGISGGPVYEQFF. Together with reference TRBV5-4 and TRBJ2-1, the CDR3 gives the full variable domain: ETGVTQSPTHLIKTRGQQVTLRCSSQSGHNTVSWYQQALGQGPQFIFQYYREEENGRGNFPPRFSGLQFPNYSSELNVNALELDDSALYLCASSLGISGGPVYEQFFGPGTRLTVL.

This clone occurred once. The chain has TRBV15 and TRBJ1-2, with no clear D. The V gene's germline CDR1 is LNHNV and CDR2 YYDKDF (reference sequence). V was shortened by 0 bases and J by 6 bases, with 14 bases between the two germline ends. This CDR3 is 15 amino acids long. The CDR3 loop is CATSRDRLAGNGYTF. CDR3 DNA: TGTGCCACCAGCAGAGATCGCCTTGCGGGGAATGGCTACACCTTC.

Comments on this clone: Other DNA sequences from this sample encode an identical CDR3 as well. The gene calls are TRBV9 and TRBJ1-1, with a weak D call TRBD1 (5 bases). From germline, CDR1 is SGDLS and CDR2 YYNGEE. Between the trimmed V and J ends, which lost 2 bases and 1 base, there was a span of 6 bases. The CDR3 has 13 residues. The CDR3, as DNA: TGTGCCAGCAGCGTGACAGCGAACACTGAAGCTTTCTTT. Encoded protein: CASSVTANTEAFF. The entire variable domain, with the rest obtained from reference TRBV9 and TRBJ1-1, is as follows: DSGVTQTPKHLITATGQRVTLRCSPRSGDLSVYWYQQSLDQGLQFLIQYYNGEERAKGNILERFSAQQFPDLHSELNLSSLELGDSALYFCASSVTANTEAFFGQGTRLTVV.

The gene calls are TRBV7-2 and TRBJ2-7, with TRBD2 matching over 8 bases. CDR3 length: 14 residues. The V and J ends lost 4 bases and 2 bases, in that order; junction bases with no gene match: 4. Germline V lookup: CDR1 SGHTA, CDR2 FQGNSA. DNA for the CDR3: TGTGCCAGCAGCTCGGGACTAGAGCCCTACGAGCAGTACTTC. Translation gives CASSSGLEPYEQYF.